This T cell receptor beta chain was identified in a study of T cell clones after liver transplantation. Study-level background: TCRbeta sequencing after a pre-transplant mixed lymphocyte reaction identified graft-donor-reactive clones, later tracked in post-transplant blood. HCV positivity affected three of eight recipients; the rest lacked autoimmune or viral indications. Tolerant meant at least one year fully off immunosuppression without liver enzymes above twice normal. The study's findings and limits: Post-transplant, graft-donor-reactive CD4 TCRbeta sequences in blood dropped significantly in most of the 8 subjects.

The assay was immunoSEQ multiplex PCR, and TCRdb's table has in-frame clones only and misses some. The table records around 100,000 clones, about 86% of them present only once. On this clone itself: Its specificity is not known.

Germline V gene sequence: CDR1 SQVTM, CDR2 ANQGSEA. V lost 4 bases to trimming and J lost 1 base, with 8 bases between them. This CDR3 spans 13 amino acids. The sample was CD4+ T cells from blood, taken around 49 months after liver transplant. The V call is TRBV29-1, the J call TRBJ1-5; D is unresolved. The TCR originated in a human patient who received a liver transplant. Some T cells may be supplied by the graft donor. The CDR3 spells CSVVNTSNQPQHF. CDR3 in DNA: TGCAGCGTTGTTAACACAAGCAATCAGCCCCAGCATTTT. The full variable domain, rest sourced from reference TRBV29-1 and TRBJ1-5, is SAVISQKPSRDICQRGTSLTIQCQVDSQVTMMFWYRQQPGQSLTLIATANQGSEATYESGFVIDKFPISRPNLTFSTLTVSNMSPEDSSIYLCSVVNTSNQPQHFGDGTRLSIL.